This is a list of T cell receptor beta chains from one sample in a study of T cell responses to AZD1222 COVID-19 vaccine. The data were produced by immunoSEQ multiplex PCR, yet TCRdb's version contains in-frame clones alone and is incomplete. The sample includes 80,000 to 90,000 clones, roughly 90% seen only once; the top ten take roughly 4.8%. The material was peripheral blood, obtained on day 0 of MenACWY control vaccination. The receptors were gathered from an adult in good health. Both conserved end residues are part of each CDR3. A D gene is named only where the DNA matches it firmly. Clone size, where shown, is once, few, many, or a class for clones that have expanded.

D | size | J | V | CDR3 | DNA
. | . | TRBJ2-2 | TRBV5-4 | CASSLEGGAGNTGELFF | TGTGCCAGCAGCTTGGAGGGGGGAGCGGGGAACACCGGGGAGCTGTTTTTT
. | . | TRBJ1-5 | TRBV6-6 | CASSPWGTQGMQPQHF | TGTGCCAGCAGCCCCTGGGGGACCCAGGGAATGCAGCCCCAGCATTTT
. | . | TRBJ2-1 | TRBV3-1/TRBV3-2 | CASSQEIGLREQFF | TGTGCCAGCAGCCAAGAAATTGGTCTCCGCGAGCAGTTCTTC
. | once | TRBJ2-3 | TRBV3-1/TRBV3-2 | CASGGPSADTQYF | TGTGCCAGCGGGGGACCTTCGGCAGATACGCAGTATTTT
. | . | TRBJ2-5 | TRBV6-6 | CASSNRNGETQYF | TGTGCCAGCAGTAACAGGAATGGGGAGACCCAGTACTTC
. | . | TRBJ2-2 | TRBV19 | CASSKDRNTGELFF | TGTGCCAGTAGTAAAGACAGGAACACCGGGGAGCTGTTTTTT
TRBD1 | . | TRBJ1-1 | TRBV3-1/TRBV3-2 | CASRQGMNTEAFF | TGTGCCAGCCGACAGGGAATGAACACTGAAGCTTTCTTT
TRBD2 | once | TRBJ2-3 | TRBV10-3 | CAISSGVTDTQYF | TGTGCCATCTCTAGCGGGGTCACAGATACGCAGTATTTT
. | . | TRBJ1-5 | TRBV6-6 | CASTPRQGNQPQHF | TGTGCCAGCACCCCTAGACAGGGCAATCAGCCCCAGCATTTT
TRBD1 | few | TRBJ1-6 | TRBV18 | CASSRDRVGNSPLHF | TGTGCCAGCTCACGGGACAGGGTAGGCAATTCACCCCTCCACTTT
TRBD2 | . | TRBJ2-7 | TRBV19 | CASSTPGLAGAYEQYF | TGTGCCAGTAGTACTCCCGGACTAGCGGGAGCTTACGAGCAGTACTTC
TRBD1 | . | TRBJ1-3 | TRBV11-2 | CASSSRTGTSGNTIYF | TGTGCCAGCAGCTCCAGGACAGGGACATCTGGAAACACCATATATTTT
TRBD2 | . | TRBJ2-1 | TRBV19 | CASSITLAGGYNEQFF | TGTGCCAGTAGTATAACACTGGCGGGAGGATACAATGAGCAGTTCTTC
TRBD2 | . | TRBJ2-5 | TRBV5-4 | CASSRAGVEETQYF | TGTGCCAGCAGCAGAGCGGGAGTCGAAGAGACCCAGTACTTC
. | once | TRBJ2-5 | TRBV4-3 | CASSQDCNFAKETQYF | TGCGCCAGCAGCCAAGATTGTAACTTCGCCAAAGAGACCCAGTACTTC
. | . | TRBJ1-2 | TRBV2 | CASRYGGSDYGYTF | TGTGCCAGCAGGTACGGAGGGAGCGACTATGGCTACACCTTC
TRBD2 | . | TRBJ2-7 | TRBV5-5 | CASSLATGGKAYEQYF | TGTGCCAGCAGCTTGGCCACGGGGGGGAAGGCCTACGAGCAGTACTTC
. | . | TRBJ2-3 | TRBV11-2 | CASSLEMGSADTQYF | TGTGCCAGCAGCTTAGAGATGGGGAGCGCAGATACGCAGTATTTT
TRBD1 | . | TRBJ2-6 | TRBV9 | CASSDHWTGPGGANVLTF | TGTGCCAGCAGCGATCACTGGACAGGCCCGGGGGGGGCCAACGTCCTGACTTTC
TRBD1 | . | TRBJ2-5 | TRBV28 | CASSLGGTGSRTQYF | TGTGCCAGCAGTTTAGGCGGGACAGGGTCCCGGACCCAGTACTTC
. | . | TRBJ1-4 | TRBV29-1 | CSVAKGGANEKLFF | TGCAGCGTCGCGAAAGGAGGCGCTAATGAAAAACTGTTTTTT
. | . | TRBJ1-2 | TRBV30 | CAWRSTGRGYGYTF | TGTGCCTGGAGATCGACGGGGCGAGGATATGGCTACACCTTC
. | . | TRBJ2-7 | TRBV29-1 | CSVVARYEQYF | TGCAGCGTTGTAGCGCGCTACGAGCAGTACTTC
. | . | TRBJ2-4 | TRBV21-1 | CASSKFKVLAKNIQYF | TGTGCCAGCAGCAAATTTAAGGTCTTAGCCAAAAACATTCAGTACTTC
. | . | TRBJ1-3 | TRBV7-2 | CASSVSGQNSGNTIYF | TGTGCCAGCAGCGTTAGCGGTCAGAACTCTGGAAACACCATATATTTT
. | . | TRBJ1-2 | TRBV28 | CASTLRHRYGYTF | TGTGCCAGCACCCTTCGACACCGCTATGGCTACACCTTC
. | few | TRBJ1-2 | TRBV27 | CASSSLRDYGYTF | TGTGCCAGCAGTTCCCTACGGGACTATGGCTACACCTTC
. | . | TRBJ2-3 | TRBV28 | CASKQQGSDTQYF | TGTGCCAGCAAACAGCAGGGGTCCGATACGCAGTATTTT
. | . | TRBJ2-2 | TRBV5-1 | CASSFRSLGGTGELFF | TGCGCCAGCAGCTTTCGGAGCCTGGGGGGCACCGGGGAGCTGTTTTTT
. | few | TRBJ2-7 | TRBV6-5 | CASSYSSQGWNEQYF | TGTGCCAGCAGTTACTCTTCCCAGGGGTGGAACGAGCAGTACTTC
. | once | TRBJ1-1 | TRBV6-5 | CASSYRPMNTEAFF | TGTGCCAGCAGTTATCGACCGATGAACACTGAAGCTTTCTTT
. | . | TRBJ2-7 | TRBV6-5 | CASKTGYEQYF | TGTGCCAGCAAAACAGGTTACGAGCAGTACTTC
. | once | TRBJ2-5 | TRBV6-2/TRBV6-3 | CASSPAETQYF | TGTGCCAGCAGTCCCGCAGAGACCCAGTACTTC
. | once | TRBJ1-2 | TRBV3-1/TRBV3-2 | CASSQGGGYTF | TGTGCCAGCAGCCAAGGGGGCGGCTACACCTTC
TRBD1 | once | TRBJ2-1 | TRBV24-1 | CATSDRRDRGRRNEQFF | TGTGCCACCAGTGATCGCCGGGACAGGGGGCGAAGGAATGAGCAGTTCTTC
TRBD1 | . | TRBJ1-1 | TRBV28 | CASRSGQGEAEAFF | TGTGCCAGCAGATCGGGACAGGGTGAGGCTGAAGCTTTCTTT
. | . | TRBJ2-7 | TRBV7-2 | CASSTGRAQNEQYF | TGTGCCAGCAGTACAGGGCGCGCTCAAAACGAGCAGTACTTC
. | . | TRBJ1-2 | TRBV7-2 | CASSHGGGALRGYTF | TGTGCCAGCAGTCACGGAGGGGGGGCCTTGAGAGGCTACACCTTC
TRBD1 | . | TRBJ1-1 | TRBV19 | CASSIGVGTGGRTEAFF | TGTGCCAGTAGTATAGGGGTCGGGACAGGGGGTCGGACTGAAGCTTTCTTT
TRBD2 | . | TRBJ2-7 | TRBV20-1 | CSASVGGTYEQYF | TGCAGTGCTAGTGTGGGAGGGACCTACGAGCAGTACTTC
. | . | TRBJ2-1 | TRBV4-3 | CASSQDGRVHNEQFF | TGCGCCAGCAGCCAGGACGGGCGGGTACACAATGAGCAGTTCTTC
. | . | TRBJ1-6 | TRBV6-5 | CASSPMGRPNSPLHF | TGTGCCAGCAGCCCAATGGGGAGACCCAATTCACCCCTCCACTTT
TRBD1 | . | TRBJ2-3 | TRBV7-2 | CASSIQGALDTQYF | TGTGCCAGCAGTATACAGGGGGCTTTGGATACGCAGTATTTT
. | . | TRBJ1-5 | TRBV19 | CASNPGGSGQPQHF | TGTGCCAGTAACCCGGGGGGCTCGGGTCAGCCCCAGCATTTT
. | . | TRBJ2-7 | TRBV21-1 | CASSKGAIWRDAYEQYF | TGTGCCAGCAGCAAAGGGGCCATTTGGCGGGATGCGTACGAGCAGTACTTC
. | . | TRBJ2-7 | TRBV7-9 | CASSLPTDSSYEQYF | TGTGCCAGCAGCTTACCCACAGACTCCTCCTACGAGCAGTACTTC
. | . | TRBJ2-1 | TRBV3-1/TRBV3-2 | CASSQARDEQFF | TGTGCCAGCAGCCAAGCCCGTGATGAGCAGTTCTTC
. | . | TRBJ2-1 | TRBV12-5 | CASGLGHEQFF | TGTGCTAGTGGTTTGGGCCATGAGCAGTTCTTC
. | . | TRBJ1-2 | TRBV19 | CASSIGTGGYGYTF | TGTGCCAGTAGTATAGGTACAGGAGGCTATGGCTACACCTTC
TRBD2 | . | TRBJ2-1 | TRBV11-2 | CASSLGTSGRWQFF | TGTGCCAGCAGCTTAGGGACTAGCGGGCGGTGGCAGTTCTTC